The clone carrying this TCR beta chain was counted between two and nine times. Its antigen is as yet unknown. Germline loops: CDR1 SGHRS, CDR2 YFSETQ. The CDR3 is 15 amino acids. Trimming left V 2 bases short and J 4 bases short, with 16 bases between. This sample was included in a study of cytomegalovirus exposure and HLA in healthy donors. The PCR employed 60 Vbeta primers together with 13 Jbeta primers. Libraries were prepared by immunoSEQ multiplex PCR; TCRdb keeps only in-frame clonotypes and omits some of them. This sample has 200,000 or so clones; over 75% occur once, and the top ten carry 1.3%. Study results and limitations: CMV antigen specificity of a few CMV-associated chains was confirmed in vitro.

The TCR sequence derives from a human donor in good health. The chain recombines TRBV5-1 with TRBJ2-7; perhaps TRBD2 as D (6 bases). The sequencing sample was made of PBMCs. The CDR3 bases are TGCGCCAGCAGCTTAGTCCCGAGGGAGGAGTACGAGCAGTACTTC. Translated: CASSLVPREEYEQYF.